This T cell receptor (beta chain) was documented in a study of T-cell reconstitution after alpha-beta-depleted transplantation in children. This clonotype was detected only a few times. The CDR3 is 14 residues long. After removal of 4 bases from V and 8 bases from J, the junction contained 9 bases not matched to a gene. Looked up from germline, CDR1 is SGHRS and CDR2 is YFSETQ. Preparation of the TCRbeta library involved a method that used unique molecular identifiers. From the PCR reads, TCRdb called clonotypes with MiXCR, one entry per CDR3 protein. The repertoire includes some 550,000 distinct CDR3 sequences, around 18% of them detected once, and 2.5% to 3.5% sits in the top ten.

The gene calls are TRBV5-1 and TRBJ1-1, with TRBD1 identical over 9 bases. The sequencing used PBMCs from the stem cell graft donor, collected from the stem cell graft. This TCR was recovered from a human donor who donated a stem cell graft to a child with acute lymphoblastic leukemia. The CDR3, as DNA: TGCGCCAGCAGCGGGGACAGGGTGAGGTCGGAAGCTTTCTTT. It yields the protein CASSGDRVRSEAFF.